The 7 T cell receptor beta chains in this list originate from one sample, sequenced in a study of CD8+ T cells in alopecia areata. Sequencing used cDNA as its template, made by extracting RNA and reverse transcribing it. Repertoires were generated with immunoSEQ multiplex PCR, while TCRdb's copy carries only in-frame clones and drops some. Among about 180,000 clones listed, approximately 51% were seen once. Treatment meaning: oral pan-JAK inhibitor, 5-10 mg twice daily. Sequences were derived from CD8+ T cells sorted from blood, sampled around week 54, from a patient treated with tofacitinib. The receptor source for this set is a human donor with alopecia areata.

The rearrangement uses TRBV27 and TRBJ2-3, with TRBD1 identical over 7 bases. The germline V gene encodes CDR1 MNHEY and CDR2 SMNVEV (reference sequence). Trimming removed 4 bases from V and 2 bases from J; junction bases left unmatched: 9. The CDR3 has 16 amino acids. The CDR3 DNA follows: TGTGCCAGCAGTTACCGGACAGGCATATCCACAGATACGCAGTATTTT. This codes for CASSYRTGISTDTQYF.

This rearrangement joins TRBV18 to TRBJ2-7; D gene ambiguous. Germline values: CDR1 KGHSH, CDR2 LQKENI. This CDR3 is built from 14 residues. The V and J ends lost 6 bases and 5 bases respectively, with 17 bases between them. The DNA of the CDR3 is TGTGCCAGCTCCCAGTCGTGGGATTCGGACGAGCAGTACTTC. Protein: CASSQSWDSDEQYF.

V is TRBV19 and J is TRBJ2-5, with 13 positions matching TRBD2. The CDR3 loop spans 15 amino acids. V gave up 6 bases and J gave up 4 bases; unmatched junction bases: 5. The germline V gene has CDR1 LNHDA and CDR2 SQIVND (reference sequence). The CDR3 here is CASSTGLAGRETQYF. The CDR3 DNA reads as TGTGCCAGTAGCACGGGACTAGCGGGACGAGAGACCCAGTACTTC.

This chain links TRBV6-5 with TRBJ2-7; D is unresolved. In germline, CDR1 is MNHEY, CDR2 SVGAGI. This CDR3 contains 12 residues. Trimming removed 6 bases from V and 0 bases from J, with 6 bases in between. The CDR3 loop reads CASRHFSYEQYF. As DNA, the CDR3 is TGTGCCAGCAGACATTTCTCCTACGAGCAGTACTTC.

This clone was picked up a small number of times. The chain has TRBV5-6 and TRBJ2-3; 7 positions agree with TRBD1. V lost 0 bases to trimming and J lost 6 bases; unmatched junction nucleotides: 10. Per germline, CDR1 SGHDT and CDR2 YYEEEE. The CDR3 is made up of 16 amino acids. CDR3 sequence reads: CASSLVRQGSLDTQYF. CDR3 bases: TGTGCCAGCAGCTTGGTTCGACAGGGATCTTTGGATACGCAGTATTTT.

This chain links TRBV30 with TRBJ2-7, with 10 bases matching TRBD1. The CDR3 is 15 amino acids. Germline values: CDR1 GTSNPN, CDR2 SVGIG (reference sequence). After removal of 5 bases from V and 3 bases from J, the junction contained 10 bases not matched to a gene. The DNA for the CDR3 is TGTGCCTGGCGAGTAACCCGGGACAGGGGCTACGAGCAGTACTTC. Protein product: CAWRVTRDRGYEQYF.

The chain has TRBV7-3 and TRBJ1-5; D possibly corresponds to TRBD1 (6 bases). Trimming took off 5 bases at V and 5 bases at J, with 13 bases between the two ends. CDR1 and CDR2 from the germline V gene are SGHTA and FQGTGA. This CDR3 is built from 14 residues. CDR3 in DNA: TGTGCCAGCAGCCGGACGGCAGGGGATCAGCCCCAGCATTTT. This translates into CASSRTAGDQPQHF. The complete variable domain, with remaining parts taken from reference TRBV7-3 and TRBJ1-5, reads GAGVSQTPSNKVTEKGKYVELRCDPISGHTALYWYRQSLGQGPEFLIYFQGTGAADDSGLPNDRFFAVRPEGSVSTLKIQRTERGDSAVYLCASSRTAGDQPQHFGDGTRLSIL.